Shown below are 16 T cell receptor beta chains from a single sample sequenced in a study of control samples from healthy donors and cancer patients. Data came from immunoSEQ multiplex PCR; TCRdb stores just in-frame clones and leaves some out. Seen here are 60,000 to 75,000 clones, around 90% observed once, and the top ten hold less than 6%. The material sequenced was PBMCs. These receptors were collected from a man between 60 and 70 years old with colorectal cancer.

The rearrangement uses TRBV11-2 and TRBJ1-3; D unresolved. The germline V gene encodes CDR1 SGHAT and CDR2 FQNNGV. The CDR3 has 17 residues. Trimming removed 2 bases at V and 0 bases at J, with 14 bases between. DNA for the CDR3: TGTGCCAGCAGCTTACTCCCCATTCTAAGCTCTGGAAACACCATATATTTT. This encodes CASSLLPILSSGNTIYF.

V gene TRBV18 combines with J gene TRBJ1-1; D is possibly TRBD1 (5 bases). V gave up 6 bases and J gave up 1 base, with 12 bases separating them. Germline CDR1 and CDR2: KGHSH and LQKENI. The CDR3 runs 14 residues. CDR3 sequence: CASSPGTGNTEAFF. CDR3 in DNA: TGTGCCAGCTCCCCGGGGACCGGGAACACTGAAGCTTTCTTT.

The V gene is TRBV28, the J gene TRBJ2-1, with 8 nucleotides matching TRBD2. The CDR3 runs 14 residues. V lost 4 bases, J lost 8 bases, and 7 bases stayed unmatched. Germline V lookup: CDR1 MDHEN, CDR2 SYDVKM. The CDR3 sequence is CASSSGGGLDEQFF. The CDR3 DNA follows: TGTGCCAGCAGTTCCGGCGGGGGGCTGGATGAGCAGTTCTTC.

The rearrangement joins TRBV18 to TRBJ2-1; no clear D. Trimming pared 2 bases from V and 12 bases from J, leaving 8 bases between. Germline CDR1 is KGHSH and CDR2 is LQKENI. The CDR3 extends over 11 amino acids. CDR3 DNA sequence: TGTGCCAGCTCACCAGGGTTGGGGCAGTTCTTC. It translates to CASSPGLGQFF.

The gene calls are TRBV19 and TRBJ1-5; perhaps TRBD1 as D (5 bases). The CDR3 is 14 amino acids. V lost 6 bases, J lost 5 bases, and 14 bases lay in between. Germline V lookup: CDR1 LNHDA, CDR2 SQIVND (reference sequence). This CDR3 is CASRPGTGDQPQHF. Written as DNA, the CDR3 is TGTGCCAGTAGACCAGGCACGGGGGATCAGCCCCAGCATTTT.

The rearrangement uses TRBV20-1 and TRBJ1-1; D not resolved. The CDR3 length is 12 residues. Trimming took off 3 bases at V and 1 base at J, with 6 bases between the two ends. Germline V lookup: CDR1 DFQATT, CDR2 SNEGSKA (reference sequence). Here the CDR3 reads CSASGGNTEAFF. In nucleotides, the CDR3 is TGCAGTGCTAGTGGCGGGAACACTGAAGCTTTCTTT.

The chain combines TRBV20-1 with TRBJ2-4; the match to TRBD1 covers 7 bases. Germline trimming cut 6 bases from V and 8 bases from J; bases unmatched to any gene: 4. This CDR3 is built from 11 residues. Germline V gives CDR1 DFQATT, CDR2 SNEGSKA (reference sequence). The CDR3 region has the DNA TGCAGTGCATACAGGGGTGACATTCAGTACTTC. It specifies CSAYRGDIQYF.

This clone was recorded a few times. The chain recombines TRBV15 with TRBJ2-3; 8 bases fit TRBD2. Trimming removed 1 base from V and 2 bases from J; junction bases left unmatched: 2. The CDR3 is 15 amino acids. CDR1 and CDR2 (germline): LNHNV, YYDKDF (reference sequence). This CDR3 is CATSRGAGDTDTQYF. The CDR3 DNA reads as TGTGCCACCAGCAGAGGAGCGGGGGACACAGATACGCAGTATTTT.

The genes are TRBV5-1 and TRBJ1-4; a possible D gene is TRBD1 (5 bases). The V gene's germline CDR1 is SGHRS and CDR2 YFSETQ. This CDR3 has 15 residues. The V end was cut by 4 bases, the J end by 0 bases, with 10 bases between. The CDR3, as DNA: TGCGCCAGCAGCCCGACAGCACCAACTAATGAAAAACTGTTTTTT. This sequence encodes CASSPTAPTNEKLFF.

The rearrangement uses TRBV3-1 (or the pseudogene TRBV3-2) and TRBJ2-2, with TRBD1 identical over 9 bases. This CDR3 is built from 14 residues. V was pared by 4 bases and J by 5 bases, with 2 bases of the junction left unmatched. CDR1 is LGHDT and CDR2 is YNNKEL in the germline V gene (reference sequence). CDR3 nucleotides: TGTGCCAGCAGCCGACAGGGGGAGACCGGGGAGCTGTTTTTT. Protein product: CASSRQGETGELFF.

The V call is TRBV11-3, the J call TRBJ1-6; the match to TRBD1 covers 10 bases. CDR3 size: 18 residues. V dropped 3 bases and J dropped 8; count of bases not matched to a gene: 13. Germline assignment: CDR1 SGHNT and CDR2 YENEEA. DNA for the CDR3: TGTGCCAGCAGCTTCCGTCGTTTGGGACAGGGGAGGGATTCACCCCTCCACTTT. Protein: CASSFRRLGQGRDSPLHF.

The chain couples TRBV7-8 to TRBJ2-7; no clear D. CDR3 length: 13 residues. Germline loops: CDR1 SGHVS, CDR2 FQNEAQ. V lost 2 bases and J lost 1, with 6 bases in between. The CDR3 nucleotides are TGTGCCAGCAGCTTAAACCCTTCCTACGAGCAGTACTTC. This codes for CASSLNPSYEQYF.

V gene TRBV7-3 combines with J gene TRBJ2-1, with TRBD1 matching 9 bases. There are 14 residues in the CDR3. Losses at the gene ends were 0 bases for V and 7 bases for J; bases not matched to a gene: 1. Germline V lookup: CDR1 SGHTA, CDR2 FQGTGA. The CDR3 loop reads CASSLTTGGNEQFF. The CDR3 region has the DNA TGTGCCAGCAGCTTAACGACAGGGGGAAATGAGCAGTTCTTC.

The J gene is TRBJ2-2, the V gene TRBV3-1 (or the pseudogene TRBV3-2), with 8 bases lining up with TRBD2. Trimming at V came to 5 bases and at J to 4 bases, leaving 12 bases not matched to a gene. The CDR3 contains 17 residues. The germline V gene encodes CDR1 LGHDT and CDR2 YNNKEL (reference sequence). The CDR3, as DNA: TGTGCCAGCAGCGCACCGGGACTAGTAGTCGGCACCGGGGAGCTGTTTTTT. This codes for CASSAPGLVVGTGELFF.

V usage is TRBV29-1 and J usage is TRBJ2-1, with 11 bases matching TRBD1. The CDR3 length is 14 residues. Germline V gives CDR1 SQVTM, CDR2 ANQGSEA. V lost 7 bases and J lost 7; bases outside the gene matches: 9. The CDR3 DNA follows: TGCAGCGCCCAGGACAGGGGGCGTTTGAATGAGCAGTTCTTC. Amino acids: CSAQDRGRLNEQFF.

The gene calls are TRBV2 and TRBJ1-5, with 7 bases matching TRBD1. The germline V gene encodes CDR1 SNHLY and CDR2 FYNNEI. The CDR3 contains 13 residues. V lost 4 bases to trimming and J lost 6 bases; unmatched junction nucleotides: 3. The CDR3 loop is CASSARGPQPQHF. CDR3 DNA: TGTGCCAGCAGTGCAAGGGGGCCTCAGCCCCAGCATTTT.